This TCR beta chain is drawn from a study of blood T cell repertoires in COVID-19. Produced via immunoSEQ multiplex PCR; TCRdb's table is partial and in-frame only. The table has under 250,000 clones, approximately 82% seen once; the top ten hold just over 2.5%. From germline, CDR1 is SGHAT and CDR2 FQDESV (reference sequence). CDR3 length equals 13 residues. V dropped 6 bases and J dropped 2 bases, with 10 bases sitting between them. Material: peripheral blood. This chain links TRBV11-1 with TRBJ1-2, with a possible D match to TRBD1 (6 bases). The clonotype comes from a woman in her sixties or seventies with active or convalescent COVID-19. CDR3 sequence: CASSPQGNYGYTF. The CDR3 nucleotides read TGTGCCAGCAGTCCACAGGGAAACTATGGCTACACCTTC. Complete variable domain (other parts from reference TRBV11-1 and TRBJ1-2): EAEVAQSPRYKITEKSQAVAFWCDPISGHATLYWYRQILGQGPELLVQFQDESVVDDSQLPKDRFSAERLKGVDSTLKIQPAELGDSAMYLCASSPQGNYGYTFGSGTRLTVV.